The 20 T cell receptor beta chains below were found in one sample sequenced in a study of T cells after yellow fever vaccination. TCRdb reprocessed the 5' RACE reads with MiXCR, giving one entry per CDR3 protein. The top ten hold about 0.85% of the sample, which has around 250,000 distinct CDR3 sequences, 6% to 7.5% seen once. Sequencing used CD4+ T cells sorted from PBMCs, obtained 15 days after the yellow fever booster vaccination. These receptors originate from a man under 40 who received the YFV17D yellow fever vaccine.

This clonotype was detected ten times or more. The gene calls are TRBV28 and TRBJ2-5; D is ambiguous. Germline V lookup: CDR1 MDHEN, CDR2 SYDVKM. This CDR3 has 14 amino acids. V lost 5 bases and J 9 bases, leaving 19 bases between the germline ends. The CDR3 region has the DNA TGTGCCAGCAGTGGATCCTTAAGTCTAGAAGCCCAGTACTTC. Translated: CASSGSLSLEAQYF.

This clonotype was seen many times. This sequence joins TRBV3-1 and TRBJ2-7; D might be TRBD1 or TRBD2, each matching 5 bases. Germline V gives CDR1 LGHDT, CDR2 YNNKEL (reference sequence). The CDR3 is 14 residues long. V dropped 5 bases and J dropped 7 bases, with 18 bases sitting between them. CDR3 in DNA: TGTGCCAGCAGCACCCGACAGCGCCCGGGGGAGCAGTACTTC. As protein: CASSTRQRPGEQYF.

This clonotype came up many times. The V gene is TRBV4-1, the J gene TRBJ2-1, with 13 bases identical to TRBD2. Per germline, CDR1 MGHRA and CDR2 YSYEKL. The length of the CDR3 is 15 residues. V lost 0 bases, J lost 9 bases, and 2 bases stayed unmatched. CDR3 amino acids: CASSQETSGRGEQFF. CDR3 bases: TGCGCCAGCAGCCAAGAAACTAGCGGGAGGGGTGAGCAGTTCTTC.

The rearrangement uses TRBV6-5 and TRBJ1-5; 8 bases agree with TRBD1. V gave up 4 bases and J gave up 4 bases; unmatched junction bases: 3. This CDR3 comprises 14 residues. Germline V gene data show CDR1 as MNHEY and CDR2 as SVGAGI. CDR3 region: CASSSGQVNQPQHF. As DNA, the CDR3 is TGTGCCAGCAGTTCGGGACAGGTAAATCAGCCCCAGCATTTT.

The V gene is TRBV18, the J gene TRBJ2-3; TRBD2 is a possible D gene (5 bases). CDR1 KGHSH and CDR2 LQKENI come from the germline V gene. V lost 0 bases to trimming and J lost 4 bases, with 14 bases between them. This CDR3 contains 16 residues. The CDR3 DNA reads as TGTGCCAGCTCACCACCTGGCCTAGCTAGAGCAGATACGCAGTATTTT. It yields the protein CASSPPGLARADTQYF.

Written as DNA, the CDR3 is TGTGCCTCCGGAGAGGGACTACCCTCTGAGACCCAGTACTTC. This gives the protein CASGEGLPSETQYF. The chain uses TRBV30 and TRBJ2-5; TRBD2 aligns across 7 bases. The CDR3 runs 14 residues. V lost 7 bases and J lost 5; bases outside the gene matches: 13. Germline-derived CDR1 and CDR2 are GTSNPN and SVGIG (reference sequence).

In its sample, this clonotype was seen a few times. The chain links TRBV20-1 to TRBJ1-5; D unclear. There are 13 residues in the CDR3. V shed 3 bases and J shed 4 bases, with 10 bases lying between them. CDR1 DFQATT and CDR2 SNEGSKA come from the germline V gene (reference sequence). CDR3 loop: CSASSGGNQPQHF. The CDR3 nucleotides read TGCAGTGCTAGTTCCGGAGGGAATCAGCCCCAGCATTTT.

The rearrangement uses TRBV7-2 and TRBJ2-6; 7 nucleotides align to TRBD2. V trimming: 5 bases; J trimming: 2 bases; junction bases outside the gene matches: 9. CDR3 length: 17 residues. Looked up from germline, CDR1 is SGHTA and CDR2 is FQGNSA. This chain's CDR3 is CASSTQSGTTGANVLTF. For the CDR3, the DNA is TGTGCCAGCAGCACCCAGAGCGGGACGACTGGGGCCAACGTCCTGACTTTC.

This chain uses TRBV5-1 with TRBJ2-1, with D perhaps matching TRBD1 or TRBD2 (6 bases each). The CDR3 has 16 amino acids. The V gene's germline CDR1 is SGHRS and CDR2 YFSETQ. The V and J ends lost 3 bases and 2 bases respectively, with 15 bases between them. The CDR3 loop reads CASSSAGRGPYNEQFF. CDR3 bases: TGCGCCAGCAGCTCCGCGGGACGGGGGCCCTACAATGAGCAGTTCTTC.

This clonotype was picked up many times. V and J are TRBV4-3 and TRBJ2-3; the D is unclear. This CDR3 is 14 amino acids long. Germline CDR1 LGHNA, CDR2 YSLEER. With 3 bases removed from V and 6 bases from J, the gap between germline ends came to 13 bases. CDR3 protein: CASSHSPRTDTQYF. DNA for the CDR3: TGCGCCAGCAGCCATTCCCCCAGAACCGATACGCAGTATTTT.

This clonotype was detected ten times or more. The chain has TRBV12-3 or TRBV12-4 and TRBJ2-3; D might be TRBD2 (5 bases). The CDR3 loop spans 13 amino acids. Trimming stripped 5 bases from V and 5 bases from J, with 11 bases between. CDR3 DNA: TGTGCCAGCAGTCCACCCGGGGTAGATACGCAGTATTTT. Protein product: CASSPPGVDTQYF.

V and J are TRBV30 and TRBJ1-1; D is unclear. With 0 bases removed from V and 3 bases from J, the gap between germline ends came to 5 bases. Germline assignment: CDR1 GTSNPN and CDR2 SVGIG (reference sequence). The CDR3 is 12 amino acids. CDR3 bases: TGTGCCTGGAGTGTTTCGGACACTGAAGCTTTCTTT. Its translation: CAWSVSDTEAFF.

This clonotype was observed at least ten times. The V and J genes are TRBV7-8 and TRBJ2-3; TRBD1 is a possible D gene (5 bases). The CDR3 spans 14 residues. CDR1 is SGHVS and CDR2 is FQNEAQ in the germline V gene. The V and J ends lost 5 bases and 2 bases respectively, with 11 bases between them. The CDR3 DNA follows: TGTGCCAGCAGCCTAAGACAGATCACAGATACGCAGTATTTT. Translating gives CASSLRQITDTQYF.

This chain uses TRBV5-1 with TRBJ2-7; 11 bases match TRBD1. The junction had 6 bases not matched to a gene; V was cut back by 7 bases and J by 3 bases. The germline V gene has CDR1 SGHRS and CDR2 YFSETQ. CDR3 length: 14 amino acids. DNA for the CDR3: TGCGCCAGCGGGACAGGGGGAACCTACTACGAGCAGTACTTC. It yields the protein CASGTGGTYYEQYF.

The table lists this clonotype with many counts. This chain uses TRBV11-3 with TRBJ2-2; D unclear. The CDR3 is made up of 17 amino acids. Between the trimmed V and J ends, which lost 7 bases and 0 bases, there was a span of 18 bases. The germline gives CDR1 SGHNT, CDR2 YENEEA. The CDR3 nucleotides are TGTGCCAGCAAGTTAAGTAGGCGGAGAGCGAACACCGGGGAGCTGTTTTTT. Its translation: CASKLSRRRANTGELFF.

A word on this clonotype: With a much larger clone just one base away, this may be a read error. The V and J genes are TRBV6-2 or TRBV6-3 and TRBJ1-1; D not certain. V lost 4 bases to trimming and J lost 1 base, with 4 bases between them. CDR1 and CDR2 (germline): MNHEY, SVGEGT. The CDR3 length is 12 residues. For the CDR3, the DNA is TGTGCCAGCAGTTCGCGGAACACTGAAGCTTTCTTT. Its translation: CASSSRNTEAFF.

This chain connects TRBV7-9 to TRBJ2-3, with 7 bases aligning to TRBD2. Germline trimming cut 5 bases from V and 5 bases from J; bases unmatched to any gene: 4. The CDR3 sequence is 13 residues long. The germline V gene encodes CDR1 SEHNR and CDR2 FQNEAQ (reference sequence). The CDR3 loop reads CASSNPGGDTQYF. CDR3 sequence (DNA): TGTGCCAGCAGCAATCCGGGGGGAGATACGCAGTATTTT.

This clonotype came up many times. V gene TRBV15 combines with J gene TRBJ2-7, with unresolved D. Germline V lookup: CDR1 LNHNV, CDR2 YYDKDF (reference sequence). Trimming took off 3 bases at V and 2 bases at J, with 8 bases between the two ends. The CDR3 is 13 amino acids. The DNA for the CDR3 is TGTGCCACCAGCAGGGACCGCACCTACGAGCAGTACTTC. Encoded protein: CATSRDRTYEQYF.

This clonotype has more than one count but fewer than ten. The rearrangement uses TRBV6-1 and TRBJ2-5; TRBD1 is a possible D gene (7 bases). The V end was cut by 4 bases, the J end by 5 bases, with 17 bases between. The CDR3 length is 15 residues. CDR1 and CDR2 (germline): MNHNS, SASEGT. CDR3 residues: CASSARGVFGETQYF. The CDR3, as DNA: TGTGCCAGCAGTGCCAGGGGGGTTTTTGGGGAGACCCAGTACTTC.

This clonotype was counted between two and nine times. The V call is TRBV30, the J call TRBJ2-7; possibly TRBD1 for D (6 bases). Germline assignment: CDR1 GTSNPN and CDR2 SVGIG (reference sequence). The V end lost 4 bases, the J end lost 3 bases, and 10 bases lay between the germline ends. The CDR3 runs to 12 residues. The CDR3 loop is CAWNRENYEQYF. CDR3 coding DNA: TGTGCCTGGAACAGGGAGAACTACGAGCAGTACTTC.